This TCR beta chain was sequenced for a study of T cell repertoires in cytomegalovirus infection. Study-level information: It can be stated that public TCR beta signatures indicated CMV infection as well as a matching HLA type.

Overall study findings and caveats: HLA-C-restricted, CMV-specific TCR beta clonotypes were dominant ex vivo. Cumulative public TCR beta family frequency identified CMV carriers with the relevant HLA.

Comment on this clonotype: Antigen specificity is unknown. As the CDR3 is not closed by the conserved phenylalanine or tryptophan, this likely results from a read error.

TCRdb reanalysed the reads using MiXCR and keeps one entry per CDR3 protein. This table holds under 800,000 distinct CDR3 sequences, 20% to 30% found once. V shed 2 bases and J 0 bases; nucleotides not matched to a gene: 2. There are 15 residues in the CDR3. Germline CDR1 and CDR2: SGHVT and SQSDAQ. Specimen: CD8+ T cells from PBMCs. This rearrangement joins TRBV7-4 to TRBJ2-3, with TRBD2 matching 7 bases. The sequence was collected from a human donor in good health (CMV status not recorded). Some clones in this sample may be carry-over from other donors' samples. The CDR3 reads CASSLRRESTDTQYS. CDR3 bases: TGTGCCAGCAGCTTAAGGCGGGAGAGCACAGATACGCAGTATTCT.